The T cell receptor (beta chain) described here comes from a study of blood T cell repertoires in COVID-19. On the study more broadly: COVID-19 samples, acute and convalescent, were from the United States, Italy and Spain. T cells, B-cell-depleted T cells, or PBMCs supplied cDNA or gDNA.

Looked up from germline, CDR1 is SQVTM and CDR2 is ANQGSEA. The J segment lost 4 bases and the V segment lost 8 bases, leaving 7 bases of the junction unmatched. CDR3 length: 13 residues. Authors' processing steps: Reference gene primer amplification yielded estimated nucleated cell counts. Sequencing used immunoSEQ multiplex PCR; TCRdb keeps in-frame clones, though not all of them. The V and J calls and clone size come from that table; D and trimming were worked out from the DNA. Among nearly 300,000 clones listed, around 84% were seen once. The origin of this receptor is a human donor with COVID-19, enrolled during active disease. The donor label of this sample is uncertain. The genes are TRBV29-1 and TRBJ2-2; 7 nucleotides match TRBD1. The sequenced sample was peripheral blood. The DNA of the CDR3 is TGCAGCTCTAGTCGGGACAGCACCGGGGAGCTGTTTTTT. This codes for CSSSRDSTGELFF.